A selection of T cell receptor beta chains follows, all from one sample in a study of patients and donors after allogeneic stem cell transplantation. MiXCR was run by TCRdb on the RT-PCR reads, yielding one entry per CDR3 protein. The table records about 150,000 distinct CDR3 sequences, 30% to 45% of them present only once. Source material: blood, either unsorted or a sorted T cell fraction (not recorded which). The receptors shown here come from a human donor who was either an allogeneic HSCT recipient or a stem cell or donor lymphocyte infusion donor (not recorded which). It is not recorded whose cells these are; they may come from a transplant donor. The CDR3 runs from the conserved cysteine through the conserved F or W. A D gene is named only where the DNA matches it firmly.

D gene	V gene	J gene	CDR3 protein
-	TRBV5-1	TRBJ2-3	CASSLEALVYDTQYF
-	TRBV20-1	TRBJ1-2	CSAEGGHFNYGYTF
-	TRBV20-1	TRBJ2-3	CSARPKGGQGGTDTQYF
-	TRBV7-9	TRBJ1-1	CASGTSEGTEAFF
-	TRBV6-5	TRBJ1-2	CASSYSGRQGEDPNYGYTF
-	TRBV7-7	TRBJ2-7	CASSPLEAGYEQYF
-	TRBV4-1	TRBJ1-1	CASSQDEGTQNTEAFF
-	TRBV9	TRBJ1-6	CASSVGQIYNSPLHF
-	TRBV20-1	TRBJ1-2	CSARGEGTDGYTF
TRBD2	TRBV25-1	TRBJ2-3	CASSERGGPSDTQYF
TRBD1	TRBV27	TRBJ1-1	CASRARGPMDTEAFF
-	TRBV27	TRBJ1-5	CASSLEGAGRNQPQHF
-	TRBV12-3/TRBV12-4	TRBJ1-1	CASSSGIPPGQAFF
TRBD1	TRBV12-3/TRBV12-4	TRBJ1-5	CASTGTGPSAQHF
-	TRBV27	TRBJ1-5	CASSSIKRPDQPQHF
-	TRBV19	TRBJ1-5	CASSEGPGQPQHF
TRBD1	TRBV28	TRBJ2-4	CASRQPGQGNIQYF
-	TRBV12-3/TRBV12-4	TRBJ1-1	CASSLNGATEAFF
-	TRBV12-3/TRBV12-4	TRBJ1-2	CASSPTQGINYGYTF
-	TRBV6-5	TRBJ2-3	CASSYQGNADTQYF
-	TRBV28	TRBJ2-7	CASSFGALYEQYF
TRBD1	TRBV28	TRBJ1-1	CASSYPPWDSPRNTEAFF
TRBD1	TRBV5-1	TRBJ1-6	CASSLRTGANSPLHF
-	TRBV7-6	TRBJ1-1	CASSGDRFMNTEAFF
-	TRBV2	TRBJ1-6	CASRLDSNSPLHF